This T cell receptor beta chain was obtained from a study of blood T cell repertoires in COVID-19 (dated by TCRdb to about 2020). Context from the whole study: The collaborator samples originated in the United States, Italy and Spain and spanned the acute and convalescent phases of COVID-19. The repertoires were made available in a free public database intended to serve as a resource for research on the immune response to SARS-CoV-2. The prospective study material was composed of cDNA or gDNA derived from T cells, B-cell-depleted T cells, or PBMCs. Nearly every sample came with metadata listing a de-identified subject ID, COVID-19 status, age in years and sex. The samples were drawn from two sources: the first 160 participants of the ongoing ImmuneRACE study, and fewer than 1,500 subjects contributed by 6 global collaborators. Deeply sampled blood TCRbeta repertoires from subjects exposed to, actively infected with, or recovered from COVID-19 were included in the dataset. Where available, HLA class I and class II types were taken from metadata supplied by the sample provider and were not determined by assay-based typing.

In Seattle, one collaborating source enrolled patients while the infection was active and tracked those patients longitudinally over the course of disease. Collaborating institutions collected whole blood in K2EDTA tubes following their own protocols. For TCRbeta analysis, collaborator samples were shipped as frozen whole blood, as isolated PBMCs, or as DNA extracted from either sample type. On this clone: What this receptor recognizes is not known. Per-base qualities were not stored, and no clone one base away is much larger. In the same sample, other DNA sequences code for this CDR3.

The full study reports these points: The quantity of clinical and demographic metadata differed by source and by participant and was supplied without curation.

TCRbeta CDR3 regions were amplified from genomic DNA using the immunoSEQ Assay, a bias-controlled multiplex PCR. The source study handled its data this way. Nucleated cell counts per sample were estimated from amplification of reference gene primers within the assay. To quantify the absolute abundance of each unique TCRbeta CDR3 rearrangement, sequence reads were collapsed and filtered. For each sample, productive Simpson clonality was calculated by taking the square root of Simpson's diversity index across productive rearrangements. Drawn from immuneACCESS, this table holds only the in-frame rearrangements with V and J called that TCRdb kept. Clones are partly lost; checked studies trace under half to an unresolved V gene and leave the rest unexplained. The DNA gave D and trimming, while V, J and clone size come from that table. The sample includes 130,000 to 150,000 clones, with 79% observed a single time. In total, the top ten clones hold 4% to 5% of the sample.

The CDR3 covers 14 residues, taking in both the cysteine and the phenylalanine. The sequence is cut down to CDR3 DNA, 42 bases in frame from base 1. Trimming removed 6 bases from V and 8 bases from J, leaving 19 bases between the germline ends. The germline V gene encodes CDR1 MNHEY and CDR2 SMNVEV (reference sequence). Material for sequencing was peripheral blood. The chain couples TRBV27 to TRBJ1-2, with TRBD1 as a weak D call on 6 bases. This receptor was taken from a woman aged 70 to 79 with COVID-19, enrolled during active disease. The nucleotide sequence reads TGTGCCAGCAGCTCCTCGAACAGGGTTGGGGGCTACACCTTC. It translates to CASSSSNRVGGYTF.